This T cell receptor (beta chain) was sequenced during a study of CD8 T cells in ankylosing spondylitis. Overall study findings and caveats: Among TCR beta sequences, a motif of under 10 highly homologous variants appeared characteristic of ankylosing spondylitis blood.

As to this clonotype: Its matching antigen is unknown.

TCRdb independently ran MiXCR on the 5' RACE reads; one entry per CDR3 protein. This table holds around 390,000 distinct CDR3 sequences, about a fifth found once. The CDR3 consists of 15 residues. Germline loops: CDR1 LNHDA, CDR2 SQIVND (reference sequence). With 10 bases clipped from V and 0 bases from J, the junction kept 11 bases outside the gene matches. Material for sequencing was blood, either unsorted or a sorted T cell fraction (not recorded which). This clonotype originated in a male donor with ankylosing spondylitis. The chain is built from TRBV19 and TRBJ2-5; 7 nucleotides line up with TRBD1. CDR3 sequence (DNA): TGTGCCACCGCGGGTTCTGGGACAGACCAAGAGACCCAGTACTTC. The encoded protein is CATAGSGTDQETQYF.